This is a list of T cell receptor beta chains from one sample in a study of human T cells and chemical hapten exposure. TCRdb reprocessed the RACE reads via MiXCR and lists one record per CDR3 protein. The sample includes 75,000 to 90,000 distinct CDR3 sequences, under 11% of them seen just once. The input for sequencing was whole blood, taken in connection with sensitization to the hapten diphenylcyclopropenone (DPC). The receptors shown here come from a woman between 45 and 65 years old with alopecia areata. Some clones in this sample may be carry-over from other donors' samples. Both conserved end residues are part of each CDR3. D genes are given only for firm matches. Expanded clones are given a class, and other clones once, few, many or no size at all.

j_call clone_size d_call v_call cdr3_nt cdr3_aa
TRBJ2-5 few . TRBV4-1 TGCGCCAGCAGCCACCGAATACGGACGGACCAGTACTTC CASSHRIRTDQYF
TRBJ1-2 . . TRBV28 TGTGCCAGCAGCGTACAGAGTAACTATGGCTACACCTTC CASSVQSNYGYTF
TRBJ1-6 . . TRBV4-1 TGCGCCAGCAGCCAATTCCTTGGGAATTCACCCCTCCACTTT CASSQFLGNSPLHF
TRBJ2-2 many . TRBV7-9 TGTGCCAGCAGCTTAGTACCCCTCCGTCGCGTTGGGCCCGGGGAGCTGTTTTTT CASSLVPLRRVGPGELFF
TRBJ2-3 . . TRBV28 TGTGCCAGCAGTTTAAGGACGGGGGCTACGCAGTATTTT CASSLRTGATQYF
TRBJ2-3 many . TRBV25-1 TGTGCCAGCAGTACACTACAGAAGAGCACAGATACGCAGTATTTT CASSTLQKSTDTQYF
TRBJ2-7 . . TRBV6-5 TGTGCCAGCAGCCTCGTCCGGCCGGGGGCACGACCCTACGAGCAGTACTTC CASSLVRPGARPYEQYF
TRBJ2-5 many . TRBV7-2 TGTGCCAGCAGCTTGAGGAGGGAGAGAGAGACCCAGTACTTC CASSLRRERETQYF
TRBJ2-7 many . TRBV20-1 TGCAGTGCTACCAATCCCTCTAGAGCCTCCTACGAGCAGTACTTC CSATNPSRASYEQYF
TRBJ2-1 few . TRBV7-8 TGTGCCAGCAGCTTAGGGACCACCACCATTATGGATGAGCAGTTCTTC CASSLGTTTIMDEQFF
TRBJ1-1 few TRBD1 TRBV29-1 TGCAGCGTTACTACAGGGGGCCTTACTGAAGCTTTCTTT CSVTTGGLTEAFF
TRBJ2-5 many TRBD1 TRBV5-5 TGTGCCAGCAGCGTGACAGGGAAAGAGACCCAGTACTTC CASSVTGKETQYF
TRBJ2-4 . TRBD2 TRBV20-1 TGCAGTGCTAGAGATCAGATAGCGGGAGACAAAAACATTCAGTACTTC CSARDQIAGDKNIQYF
TRBJ2-7 few TRBD1 TRBV6-6 TGTGCCAGCAGTTACATAACAGGGGACTACGAGCAGTACTTC CASSYITGDYEQYF
TRBJ2-5 medium-sized . TRBV7-2 TGTGCCAGCGGTTACCTGGGAACAGAGACCCAGTACTTC CASGYLGTETQYF
TRBJ1-5 . . TRBV12-3/TRBV12-4 TGTGCCAGCAGTTTAACAGCTGCTGGTATCAATCAGCCCCAGCATTTT CASSLTAAGINQPQHF
TRBJ2-5 few TRBD1 TRBV11-3 TGTGCCAGCAGCATTGGACAGGGCTTTTTACAGACCCAGTACTTC CASSIGQGFLQTQYF
TRBJ2-3 many . TRBV7-9 TGTGCCAGCAGACCACCAGGGCAAGAGTGGGATACGCAGTATTTT CASRPPGQEWDTQYF
TRBJ2-5 . . TRBV15 TGTGCCACCAGCAGAGCCCCAATGGACCAAGAGACCCAGTACTTC CATSRAPMDQETQYF
TRBJ2-7 few TRBD1 TRBV28 TGTGCCAGCAGTCAAACAGGGGTAACGAGAGAGCAGTACTTC CASSQTGVTREQYF
TRBJ1-4 many . TRBV5-6 TGTGCCAGCAGTGTCAGGGGTGGAGAAAAACTGTTTTTT CASSVRGGEKLFF
TRBJ2-1 many . TRBV7-9 TGTGCCAGCAGTCTCAAGAGGGCGCTCGCCGATGAGCAGTTCTTC CASSLKRALADEQFF
TRBJ1-5 few TRBD1 TRBV7-9 TGTGCCAGCAGCTTCGGGACAGGGGATCTTTCGCCCCAGCATTTT CASSFGTGDLSPQHF
TRBJ2-3 . TRBD2 TRBV5-1 TGCGCCAGCAGCTTGGGTGGCGGGAGAACAGAAACGCAGTATTTT CASSLGGGRTETQYF
TRBJ2-7 few . TRBV7-2 TGTGCCAGCAGACCCTTGGAGGTTGGCGAGCAGTACTTC CASRPLEVGEQYF
TRBJ2-7 few . TRBV5-5 TGTGCCAGCAGCACCCAGACAGCGTACGAGCAGTACTTC CASSTQTAYEQYF
TRBJ2-1 many TRBD1 TRBV6-1 TGTGCCAGCATTTTACAGGGGGGCTCCTACAATGAGCAGTTCTTC CASILQGGSYNEQFF
TRBJ1-1 few . TRBV5-6 TGTGCCAGCAGCCCTTATGGGGGTTACGACACTGAAGCTTTCTTT CASSPYGGYDTEAFF
TRBJ1-3 few . TRBV7-9 TGTGCCAGCAGCTCCACCCTGGAGGGGGAAGCTGGAAACACCATATATTTT CASSSTLEGEAGNTIYF
TRBJ2-7 few TRBD1 TRBV14 TGTGCCAGCAGCCGACGGACAGGACACCGAGTCGAGCAGTACTTC CASSRRTGHRVEQYF
TRBJ1-6 many . TRBV5-1 TGCGCCAGCAGCTTGGAGAATAATTCACCCCTCCACTTT CASSLENNSPLHF
TRBJ2-1 few . TRBV28 TGTGCCAGCAGTCGGACTGTCCCGCCCAATGAGCAGTTCTTC CASSRTVPPNEQFF
TRBJ1-5 . . TRBV27 TGTGCCAGCAGTTTATCCTGGGTCAATCAGCCCCAGCATTTT CASSLSWVNQPQHF
TRBJ2-5 many . TRBV10-3 TGTGCCATCAGTGCCAGGGGTTCCACAGAGACCCAGTACTTC CAISARGSTETQYF
TRBJ1-4 . . TRBV5-1 TGCGCCAGCAGCTTGGCCAATGGTGCAACTAATGAAAAACTGTTTTTT CASSLANGATNEKLFF